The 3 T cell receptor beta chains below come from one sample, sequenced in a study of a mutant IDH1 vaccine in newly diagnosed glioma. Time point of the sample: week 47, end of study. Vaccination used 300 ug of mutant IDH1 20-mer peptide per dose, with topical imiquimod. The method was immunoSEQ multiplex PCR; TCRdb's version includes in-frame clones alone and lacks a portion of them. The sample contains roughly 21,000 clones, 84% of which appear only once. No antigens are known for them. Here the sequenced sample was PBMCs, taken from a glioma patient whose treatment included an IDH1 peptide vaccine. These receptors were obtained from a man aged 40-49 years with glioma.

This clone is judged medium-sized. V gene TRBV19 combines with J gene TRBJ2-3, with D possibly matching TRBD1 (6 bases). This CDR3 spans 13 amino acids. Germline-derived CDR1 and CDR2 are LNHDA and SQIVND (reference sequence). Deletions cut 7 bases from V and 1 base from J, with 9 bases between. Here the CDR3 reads CASKGVGTDTQYF. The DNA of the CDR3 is TGTGCCAGTAAGGGGGTGGGCACAGATACGCAGTATTTT.

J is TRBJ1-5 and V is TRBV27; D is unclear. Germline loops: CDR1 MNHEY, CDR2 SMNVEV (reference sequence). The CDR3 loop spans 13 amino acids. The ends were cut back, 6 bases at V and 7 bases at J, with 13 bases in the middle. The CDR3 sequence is CASRSQAGQPQHF. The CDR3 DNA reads TGTGCCAGCAGGTCCCAGGCAGGACAGCCCCAGCATTTT.

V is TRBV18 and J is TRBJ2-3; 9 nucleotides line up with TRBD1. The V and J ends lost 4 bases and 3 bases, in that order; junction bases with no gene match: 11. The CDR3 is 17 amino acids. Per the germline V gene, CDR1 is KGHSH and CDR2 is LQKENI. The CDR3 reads CASSRTDRGQRTDTQYF. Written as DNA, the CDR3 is TGTGCCAGCTCACGAACGGACAGGGGCCAAAGGACAGATACGCAGTATTTT.